This T cell receptor beta chain was retrieved from a study of tumor and adjacent non-tumor tissue in lung cancer. About the research overall: On average, productive TCRbeta reads reached roughly 3.9 million per sample.

About this clonotype: Its antigen remains unidentified.

No cell sorting was done before RNA was extracted from the tissue. Newly diagnosed lung cancer patients had thoracic surgery in China, August–late 2014, without prior chemotherapy. Deletions cut 5 bases from V and 2 bases from J, with 19 bases between. The CDR3 has 16 amino acids. From germline, CDR1 is DFQATT and CDR2 SNEGSKA (reference sequence). TCRbeta libraries were built with three rounds of nested PCR, modified from ARM-PCR. MiXCR, applied by TCRdb to the multiplex PCR reads, yields one record per CDR3 protein. The sample contains 60,000 to 85,000 distinct CDR3 sequences, about 80% of which appear only once. Findings and caveats of the study: TCR diversity was significantly greater in tumor than normal lung tissue. Higher tumor TCR diversity was associated with shorter survival.

Source material: lung tumor tissue. The receptor's source is a man between 60 and 70 years old with non-small cell lung cancer. V and J are TRBV20-1 and TRBJ2-1; a possible D gene is TRBD2 (7 bases). The CDR3 DNA follows: TGCAGTGCTCACTCCAGTGGGAGGGGGACCTACAATGAGCAGTTCTTC. Protein product: CSAHSSGRGTYNEQFF.